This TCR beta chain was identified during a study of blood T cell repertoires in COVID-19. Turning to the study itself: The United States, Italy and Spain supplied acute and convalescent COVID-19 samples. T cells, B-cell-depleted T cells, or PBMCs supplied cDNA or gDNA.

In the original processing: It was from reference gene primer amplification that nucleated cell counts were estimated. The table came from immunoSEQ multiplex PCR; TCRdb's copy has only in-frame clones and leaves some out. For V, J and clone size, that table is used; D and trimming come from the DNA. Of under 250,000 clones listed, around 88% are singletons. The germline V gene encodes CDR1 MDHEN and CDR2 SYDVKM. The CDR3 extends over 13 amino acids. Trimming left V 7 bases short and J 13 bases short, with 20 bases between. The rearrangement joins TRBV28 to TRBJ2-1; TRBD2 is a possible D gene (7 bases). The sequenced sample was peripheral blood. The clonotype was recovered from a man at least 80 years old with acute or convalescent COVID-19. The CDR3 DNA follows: TGTGCCAGCACCCGGGGGGCGGATTGGGGACAGTTCTTC. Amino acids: CASTRGADWGQFF.